These 6 T cell receptor beta chains came from one sample sequenced in a study of T cells in women clearing cervical HPV infection. Assay: immunoSEQ multiplex PCR; the TCRdb copy retains only in-frame clones and omits some. This sample's clone table lists about 20,000 clones. Sequenced: blood buffy coat. These receptor sequences come from a woman aged 18 to 75 with a cervical HPV16 infection that either progressed to CIN3+ or cleared (not recorded which).

Turning to this clone: The read ends 3 residues before the CDR3 terminus; that terminus is restored from the germline J gene. This sequence joins TRBV5-6 and TRBJ2-3, with 7 bases matching TRBD2. The CDR3 is 15 residues long. Germline V gene lookup returns CDR1 SGHDT and CDR2 YYEEEE. CDR3 sequence: CASSLGGGNQETQYF. The covered CDR3 bases are TGTGCCAGCAGCTTGGGGGGGGGTAACCAAGAGACG.

Points on this clone: The sequence runs out 3 residues before the end of the CDR3; the remainder is reconstructed from the germline J gene. The chain combines TRBV5-1 with TRBJ2-5, with 7 nucleotides matching TRBD2. Germline CDR1 reads SGHRS; CDR2 reads YFSETQ. The CDR3 spans 13 residues. V lost 2 bases to trimming and J lost 3 bases; unmatched junction nucleotides: 1. The CDR3 DNA, read in part, is TGCGCCAGCAGCTTTGCGGGAGAAGAGACC. Translated: CASSFAGEET. The entire CDR3 protein is CASSFAGEETQYF. Variable domain in full (rest from reference TRBV5-1 and TRBJ2-5): KAGVTQTPRYLIKTRGQQVTLSCSPISGHRSVSWYQQTPGQGLQFLFEYFSETQRNKGNFPGRFSGRQFSNSRSEMNVSTLELGDSALYLCASSFAGEETQYFGPGTRLLVL.

Note on this clone: Sequencing ends 3 residues short of the CDR3 end; the germline J gene provides the rest. The chain has TRBV5-4 and TRBJ1-1; the D gene is possibly TRBD1 (5 bases). V lost 0 bases to trimming and J lost 5 bases, with 14 bases between them. This CDR3 has 15 amino acids. CDR1 is SGHNT and CDR2 is YYREEE in the germline V gene (reference sequence). The CDR3 protein is CASSLVQGVPTEAFF. The covered CDR3 bases are TGTGCCAGCAGCTTGGTGCAGGGTGTCCCGACTGAA.

Remarks on this clone: The CDR3 extends 3 residues past the end of the read, so its final part is completed from the germline J gene. The rearrangement joins TRBV7-9 to TRBJ2-5; D gene ambiguous. V was trimmed by 3 bases and J by 1 base, leaving 6 bases between them. CDR3 length: 13 amino acids. The germline V gene has CDR1 SEHNR and CDR2 FQNEAQ (reference sequence). The covered CDR3 bases are TGTGCCAGCAGCTTTCACTCCCAAGAGACC. Its translation is CASSFHSQET. Given in full, the CDR3 is CASSFHSQETQYF.

A note on this clone: The read is 3 residues too short to cover the CDR3 end, so that end is filled in from the germline J gene. The V gene is TRBV11-2, the J gene TRBJ1-4, with 8 nucleotides matching TRBD1. CDR1 SGHAT and CDR2 FQNNGV come from the germline V gene. CDR3 size: 12 residues. The DNA read from the CDR3 is TGTGCCAGCAGGGACAGGGCCAACGTA. Its translation is CASRDRANV. The CDR3 in its entirety is CASRDRANVLFF.

The CDR3 DNA, read in part, is TGTGCCTGGAGTCTGAGGGGGGGGGAAGAGACG. It specifies CAWSLRGGEET. The full CDR3 is CAWSLRGGEETQYF. The chain has TRBV30 and TRBJ2-3; D perhaps matches TRBD2 (7 bases). The read is 3 residues too short to cover the CDR3 end, so that end is filled in from the germline J gene. Per the germline V gene, CDR1 is GTSNPN and CDR2 is SVGIG (reference sequence). The CDR3 spans 14 residues.